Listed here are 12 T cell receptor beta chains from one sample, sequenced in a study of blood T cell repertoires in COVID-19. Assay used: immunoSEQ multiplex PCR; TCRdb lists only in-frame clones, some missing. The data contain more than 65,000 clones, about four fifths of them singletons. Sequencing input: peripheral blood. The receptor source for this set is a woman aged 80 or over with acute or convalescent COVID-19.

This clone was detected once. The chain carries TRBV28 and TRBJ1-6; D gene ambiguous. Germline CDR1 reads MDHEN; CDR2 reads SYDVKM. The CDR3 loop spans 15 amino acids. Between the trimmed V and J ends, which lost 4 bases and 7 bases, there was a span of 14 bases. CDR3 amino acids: CASSSASRGNSPLHF. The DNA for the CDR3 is TGTGCCAGCAGTTCAGCTAGTCGGGGAAATTCACCCCTCCACTTT.

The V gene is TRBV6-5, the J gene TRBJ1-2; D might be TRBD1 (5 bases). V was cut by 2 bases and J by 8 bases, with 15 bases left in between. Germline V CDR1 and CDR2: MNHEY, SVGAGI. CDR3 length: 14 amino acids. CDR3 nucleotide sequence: TGTGCCAGCAGTTACGAAGAACAGGTCGGAGGCTACACCTTC. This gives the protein CASSYEEQVGGYTF.

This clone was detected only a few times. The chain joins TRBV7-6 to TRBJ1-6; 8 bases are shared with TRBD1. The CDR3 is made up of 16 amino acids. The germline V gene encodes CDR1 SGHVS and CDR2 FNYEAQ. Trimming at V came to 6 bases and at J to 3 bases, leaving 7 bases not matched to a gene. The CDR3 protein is CASRRTGNGYNSPLHF. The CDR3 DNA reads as TGTGCCAGCAGGCGGACAGGGAACGGCTATAATTCACCCCTCCACTTT.

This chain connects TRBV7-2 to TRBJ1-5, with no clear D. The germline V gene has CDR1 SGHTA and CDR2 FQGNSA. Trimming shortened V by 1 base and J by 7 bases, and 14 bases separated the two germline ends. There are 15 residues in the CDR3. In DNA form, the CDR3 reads TGTGCCAGCAGCTTAGGTCTGAAACGGTCCCAGCCCCAGCATTTT. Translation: CASSLGLKRSQPQHF.

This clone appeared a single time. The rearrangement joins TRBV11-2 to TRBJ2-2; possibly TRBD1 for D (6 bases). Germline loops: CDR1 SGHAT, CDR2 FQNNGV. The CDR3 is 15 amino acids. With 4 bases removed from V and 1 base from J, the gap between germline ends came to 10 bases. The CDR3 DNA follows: TGTGCCAGCAGCTACCCGGACAGGAACACCGGGGAGCTGTTTTTT. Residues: CASSYPDRNTGELFF.

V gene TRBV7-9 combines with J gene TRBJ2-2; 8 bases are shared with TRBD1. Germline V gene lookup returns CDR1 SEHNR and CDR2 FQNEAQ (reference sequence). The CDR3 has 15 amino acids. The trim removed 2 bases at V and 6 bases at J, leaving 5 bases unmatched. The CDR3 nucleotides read TGTGCCAGCAGCTTAAACGGACAGGGTCCCGGGGAGCTGTTTTTT. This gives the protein CASSLNGQGPGELFF.

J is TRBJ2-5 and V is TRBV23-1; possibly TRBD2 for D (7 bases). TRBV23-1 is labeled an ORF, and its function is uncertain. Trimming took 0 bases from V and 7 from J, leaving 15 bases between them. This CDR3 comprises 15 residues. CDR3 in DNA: TGCGCCAGCAGTCAATCGAGGGGGGGAACGGGGACCCAGTACTTC. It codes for CASSQSRGGTGTQYF.

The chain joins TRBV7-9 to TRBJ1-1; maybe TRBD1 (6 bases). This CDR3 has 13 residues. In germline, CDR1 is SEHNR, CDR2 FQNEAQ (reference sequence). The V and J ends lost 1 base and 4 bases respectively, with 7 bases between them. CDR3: CASSLEGVTEAFF. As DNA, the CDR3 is TGTGCCAGCAGCTTAGAGGGGGTCACTGAAGCTTTCTTT.

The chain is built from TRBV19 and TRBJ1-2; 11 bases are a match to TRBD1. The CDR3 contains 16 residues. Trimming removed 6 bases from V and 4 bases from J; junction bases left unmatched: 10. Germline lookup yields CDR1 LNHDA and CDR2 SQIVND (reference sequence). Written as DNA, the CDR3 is TGTGCCAGTAGCACCCGGCGGACAGGGGGCATCTATGGCTACACCTTC. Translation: CASSTRRTGGIYGYTF.

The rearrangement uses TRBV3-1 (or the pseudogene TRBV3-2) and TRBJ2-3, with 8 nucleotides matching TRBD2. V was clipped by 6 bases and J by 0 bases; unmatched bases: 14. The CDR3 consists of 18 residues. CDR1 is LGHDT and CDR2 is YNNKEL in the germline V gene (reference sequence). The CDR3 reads CASSRRPTTSGSTDTQYF. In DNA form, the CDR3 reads TGTGCCAGCAGTCGAAGGCCAACTACTAGCGGAAGCACAGATACGCAGTATTTT.

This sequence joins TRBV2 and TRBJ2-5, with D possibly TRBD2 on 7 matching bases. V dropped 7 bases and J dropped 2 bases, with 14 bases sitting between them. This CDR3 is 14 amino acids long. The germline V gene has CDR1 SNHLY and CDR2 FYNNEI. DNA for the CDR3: TGTGCCAGCAAAACAGGGAGGGCGCAAGAGACCCAGTACTTC. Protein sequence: CASKTGRAQETQYF.

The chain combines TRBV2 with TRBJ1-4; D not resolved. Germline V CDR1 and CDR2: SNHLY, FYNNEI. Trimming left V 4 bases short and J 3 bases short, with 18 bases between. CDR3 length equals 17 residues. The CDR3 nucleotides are TGTGCCAGCAGTGCGGTGTCCGGGGATCCAGCTAATGAAAAACTGTTTTTT. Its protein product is CASSAVSGDPANEKLFF.